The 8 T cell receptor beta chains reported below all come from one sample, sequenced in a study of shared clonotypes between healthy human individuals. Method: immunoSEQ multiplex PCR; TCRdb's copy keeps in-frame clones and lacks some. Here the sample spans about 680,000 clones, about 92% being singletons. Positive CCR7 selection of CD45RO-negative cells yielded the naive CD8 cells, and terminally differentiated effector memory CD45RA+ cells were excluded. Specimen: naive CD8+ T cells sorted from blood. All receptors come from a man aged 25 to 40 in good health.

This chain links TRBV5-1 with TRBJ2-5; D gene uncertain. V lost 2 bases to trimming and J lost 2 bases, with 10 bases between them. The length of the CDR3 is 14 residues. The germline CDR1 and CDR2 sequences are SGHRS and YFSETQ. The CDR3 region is CASSFGETQETQYF. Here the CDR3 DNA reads TGCGCCAGCAGCTTTGGCGAGACACAAGAGACCCAGTACTTC.

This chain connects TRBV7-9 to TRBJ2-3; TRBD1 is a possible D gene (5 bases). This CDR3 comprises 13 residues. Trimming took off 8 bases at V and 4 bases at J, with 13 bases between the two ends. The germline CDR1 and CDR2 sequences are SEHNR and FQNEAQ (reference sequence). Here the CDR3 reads CASPTGVPDTQYF. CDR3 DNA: TGTGCCAGCCCCACAGGCGTCCCAGATACGCAGTATTTT. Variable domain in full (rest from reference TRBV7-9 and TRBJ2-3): DTGVSQNPRHKITKRGQNVTFRCDPISEHNRLYWYRQTLGQGPEFLTYFQNEAQLEKSRLLSDRFSAERPKGSFSTLEIQRTEQGDSAMYLCASPTGVPDTQYFGPGTRLTVL.

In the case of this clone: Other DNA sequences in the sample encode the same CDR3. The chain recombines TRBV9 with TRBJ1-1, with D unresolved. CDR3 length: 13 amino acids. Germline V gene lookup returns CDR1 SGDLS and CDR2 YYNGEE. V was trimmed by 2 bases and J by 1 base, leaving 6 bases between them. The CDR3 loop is CASSVGKNTEAFF. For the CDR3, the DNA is TGTGCCAGCAGCGTTGGCAAGAACACTGAAGCTTTCTTT.

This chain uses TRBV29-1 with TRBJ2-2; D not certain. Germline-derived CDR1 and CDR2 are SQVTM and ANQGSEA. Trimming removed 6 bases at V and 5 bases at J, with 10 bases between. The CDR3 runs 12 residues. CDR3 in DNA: TGCAGCGTGGTAGGTGGTACCGGGGAGCTGTTTTTT. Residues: CSVVGGTGELFF.

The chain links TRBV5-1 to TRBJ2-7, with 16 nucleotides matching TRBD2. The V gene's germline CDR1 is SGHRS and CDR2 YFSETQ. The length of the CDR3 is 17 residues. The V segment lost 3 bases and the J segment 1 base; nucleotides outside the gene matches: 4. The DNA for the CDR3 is TGCGCCAGCAGCTACGGGACTAGCGGGAGGGGATCCTACGAGCAGTACTTC. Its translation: CASSYGTSGRGSYEQYF.

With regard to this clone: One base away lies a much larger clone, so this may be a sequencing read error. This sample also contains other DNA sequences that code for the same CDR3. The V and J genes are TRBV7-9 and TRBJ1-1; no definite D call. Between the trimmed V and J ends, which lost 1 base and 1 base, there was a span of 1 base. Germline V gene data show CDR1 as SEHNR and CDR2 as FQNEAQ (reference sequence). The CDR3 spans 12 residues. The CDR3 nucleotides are TGTGCCAGCAGCTTAGAGAACACTGAAGCTTTCTTT. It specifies CASSLENTEAFF.

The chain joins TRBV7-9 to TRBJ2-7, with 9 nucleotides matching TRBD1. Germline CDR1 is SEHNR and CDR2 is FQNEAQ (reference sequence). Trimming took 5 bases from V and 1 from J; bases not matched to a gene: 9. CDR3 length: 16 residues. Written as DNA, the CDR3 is TGTGCCAGCAGCCCGATGTCGGGACAGGGTTCCTACGAGCAGTACTTC. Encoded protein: CASSPMSGQGSYEQYF.

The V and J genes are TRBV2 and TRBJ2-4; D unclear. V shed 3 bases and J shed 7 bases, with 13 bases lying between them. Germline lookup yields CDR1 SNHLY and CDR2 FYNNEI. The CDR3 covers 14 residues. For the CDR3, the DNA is TGTGCCAGCAGTGATGTTCTGGGTTGGAACATTCAGTACTTC. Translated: CASSDVLGWNIQYF.